The clone carrying this T cell receptor (beta chain) was counted a single time. Its target is not known. Expressed TCRB transcripts were sequenced because the isolated RNA had all been reverse transcribed beforehand. Clones were read by immunoSEQ multiplex PCR, and TCRdb kept only the in-frame ones, dropping some. The table includes 250,000 to 400,000 clones, 14% detected once. The data were obtained in a study of beta chain features in type 1 diabetes. Study-wide points: Sequencing from cDNA could over-represent high-TCR-expressing cells.

The receptor comes from a man aged 25-45 years in good health. Sequenced sample: central memory CD4+ T cells from blood.

CDR3 loop: CASSSGQEWDEQFF. DNA of the CDR3: TGCGCCAGCAGCTCCGGACAGGAATGGGATGAGCAGTTCTTC. The rearrangement joins TRBV5-1 to TRBJ2-1; TRBD1 agrees at 7 bases. V shed 3 bases, J shed 8 bases, and the junction held 8 bases outside the gene matches. The CDR3 contains 14 residues. Per germline, CDR1 SGHRS and CDR2 YFSETQ.